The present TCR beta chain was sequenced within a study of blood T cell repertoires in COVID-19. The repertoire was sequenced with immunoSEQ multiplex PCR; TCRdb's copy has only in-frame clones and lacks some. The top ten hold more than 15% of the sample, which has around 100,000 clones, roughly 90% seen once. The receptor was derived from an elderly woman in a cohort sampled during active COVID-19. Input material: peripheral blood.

CDR3 region: CASSIGRQLQETQYF. DNA of the CDR3: TGTGCCAGTAGTATAGGGAGGCAGCTCCAAGAGACCCAGTACTTC. This sequence joins TRBV19 and TRBJ2-5, with TRBD2 as a possible D gene (5 bases). The CDR3 has 15 residues. V lost 1 base, J lost 1 base, and 10 bases lay in between. Per the germline V gene, CDR1 is LNHDA and CDR2 is SQIVND (reference sequence).